The next 24 T cell receptor beta chains were all read from a single sample in a study of blood T cell repertoires in COVID-19. Data came from immunoSEQ multiplex PCR; TCRdb stores just in-frame clones and leaves some out. This table holds about 370,000 clones, 80% to 90% found once. Input material: PBMCs or T cells enriched from blood (not recorded which). The receptors were sampled from a man in his late teens or twenties who had recovered from COVID-19.

The rearrangement uses TRBV30 and TRBJ2-3; 7 bases are a match to TRBD1. The germline CDR1 and CDR2 sequences are GTSNPN and SVGIG (reference sequence). Trimming cost V 4 bases and J 2 bases; bases outside gene matches: 9. The CDR3 extends over 15 amino acids. The CDR3 spells CAWTDRATYTDTQYF. CDR3 nucleotides: TGTGCCTGGACCGACAGGGCCACTTACACAGATACGCAGTATTTT.

The genes are TRBV2 and TRBJ2-5, with a weak D call TRBD2 (6 bases). Trimming removed 3 bases from V and 5 bases from J, with 16 bases in between. Looked up from germline, CDR1 is SNHLY and CDR2 is FYNNEI. The CDR3 is 15 amino acids. The CDR3 bases are TGTGCCAGCAGTGATTTGGGAGGAGGAGGGGAGACCCAGTACTTC. Amino acid sequence: CASSDLGGGGETQYF.

This chain joins TRBV7-6 and TRBJ2-2; TRBD2 matches at 9 bases. The germline V gene encodes CDR1 SGHVS and CDR2 FNYEAQ. This CDR3 contains 15 residues. Trimming took 5 bases from V and 3 from J; bases not matched to a gene: 4. The CDR3: CASSRSGGHTGELFF. CDR3 bases: TGTGCCAGCAGCCGTAGCGGGGGCCACACCGGGGAGCTGTTTTTT.

The chain has TRBV5-1 and TRBJ2-1; D is ambiguous. CDR1 is SGHRS and CDR2 is YFSETQ in the germline V gene. Trimming stripped 0 bases from V and 2 bases from J, with 9 bases between. CDR3 length: 15 amino acids. The CDR3 region has the DNA TGCGCCAGCAGCTTGGGTACCACACCCTACAATGAGCAGTTCTTC. Protein sequence: CASSLGTTPYNEQFF.

The rearrangement uses TRBV18 and TRBJ2-7; 7 positions agree with TRBD1. Germline CDR1 KGHSH, CDR2 LQKENI. J gave up 3 bases and V 3 bases, and 5 bases lay outside the gene matches. The CDR3 totals 14 residues. CDR3 residues: CASSPGQVGYEQYF. The CDR3 DNA follows: TGTGCCAGCTCACCTGGACAGGTTGGCTACGAGCAGTACTTC.

This clone has more than one count but fewer than ten. In nucleotides, the CDR3 is TGTGCCAGCAGACAAGACGGGGGCACTGAAGCTTTCTTT. Its translation: CASRQDGGTEAFF. The V call is TRBV2, the J call TRBJ1-1, with D possibly being TRBD1 (5 bases). Germline CDR1 and CDR2: SNHLY and FYNNEI. Trimming removed 6 bases from V and 4 bases from J, with 12 bases in between. The CDR3 totals 13 residues.

The chain combines TRBV27 with TRBJ2-3; D is uncertain. The germline CDR1 and CDR2 sequences are MNHEY and SMNVEV (reference sequence). The V and J ends lost 5 bases and 2 bases respectively, with 11 bases between them. There are 14 residues in the CDR3. CDR3 sequence reads: CASSPGPHTDTQYF. In nucleotides, the CDR3 is TGTGCCAGCAGTCCGGGTCCACACACAGATACGCAGTATTTT.

V and J are TRBV24-1 and TRBJ2-2, with TRBD2 identical over 12 bases. This CDR3 region has 15 residues. Losses at the gene ends were 5 bases for V and 4 bases for J; bases not matched to a gene: 1. The germline V gene has CDR1 KGHDR and CDR2 SFDVKD. The DNA for the CDR3 is TGTGCCACCAGTGCACTAGCGGGAGGCACCGGGGAGCTGTTTTTT. As protein: CATSALAGGTGELFF.

This chain links TRBV4-1 with TRBJ1-1; no clear D gene. Germline values: CDR1 MGHRA, CDR2 YSYEKL. Trimming removed 0 bases from V and 0 bases from J, with 5 bases in between. The CDR3 runs to 14 residues. In DNA, the CDR3 is TGCGCCAGCAGCCAAGAGGCTTTGAACACTGAAGCTTTCTTT. It codes for CASSQEALNTEAFF.

The rearrangement uses TRBV7-2 and TRBJ1-2; the D is unclear. V was clipped by 1 base and J by 6 bases, with 12 bases between them. The CDR3 is made up of 14 amino acids. Germline V lookup: CDR1 SGHTA, CDR2 FQGNSA. Here the CDR3 reads CASSLGATAHGYTF. The CDR3 nucleotides read TGTGCCAGCAGCTTAGGGGCCACGGCCCATGGCTACACCTTC.

The rearrangement links TRBV4-1 to TRBJ1-4, with TRBD1 as a possible D gene (5 bases). The CDR3 extends over 14 amino acids. The germline gives CDR1 MGHRA, CDR2 YSYEKL. V gave up 7 bases and J gave up 6 bases, with 15 bases separating them. Here the CDR3 DNA reads TGCGCCAGCACCTCCCCAGGGAATGATGAAAAACTGTTTTTT. This codes for CASTSPGNDEKLFF.

J is TRBJ1-1 and V is TRBV5-1; 7 nucleotides match TRBD1. This CDR3 region has 13 residues. The V segment lost 4 bases and the J segment 5 bases; nucleotides outside the gene matches: 5. Germline assignment: CDR1 SGHRS and CDR2 YFSETQ. The CDR3, as DNA: TGCGCCAGCAGCATTGGACAGGCGACTGAAGCTTTCTTT. The encoded protein is CASSIGQATEAFF.

V and J are TRBV2 and TRBJ2-3; TRBD2 agrees at 9 bases. Trimming at V came to 7 bases and at J to 0 bases, leaving 2 bases not matched to a gene. Germline V gene lookup returns CDR1 SNHLY and CDR2 FYNNEI. The CDR3 covers 14 residues. The CDR3 is CASTTSGSTDTQYF. Written as DNA, the CDR3 is TGTGCCAGCACTACTAGCGGGAGCACAGATACGCAGTATTTT.

This clone was detected only once. The genes are TRBV5-6 and TRBJ2-5; 12 bases map to TRBD1. Germline V gives CDR1 SGHDT, CDR2 YYEEEE. The V segment lost 2 bases and the J segment 4 bases; nucleotides outside the gene matches: 6. CDR3 length: 16 residues. The CDR3 loop reads CASSFPGQGALETQYF. In DNA, the CDR3 is TGTGCCAGCAGCTTCCCGGGACAGGGGGCGTTAGAGACCCAGTACTTC.

The chain carries TRBV9 and TRBJ2-1; 7 bases map to TRBD2. Germline values: CDR1 SGDLS, CDR2 YYNGEE. V lost 2 bases, J lost 5 bases, and 4 bases stayed unmatched. CDR3 length: 14 residues. CDR3 amino acids: CASSVRDYDNEQFF. The CDR3, as DNA: TGTGCCAGCAGCGTCCGGGACTACGACAATGAGCAGTTCTTC.

The J gene is TRBJ2-5, the V gene TRBV7-6; no clear D gene. Trimming shortened V by 3 bases and J by 2 bases, and 7 bases separated the two germline ends. Germline lookup yields CDR1 SGHVS and CDR2 FNYEAQ. The CDR3 length is 13 residues. Written as DNA, the CDR3 is TGTGCCAGCAGCTTGAACAGACAAGAGACCCAGTACTTC. This sequence encodes CASSLNRQETQYF. The entire variable domain, with the rest obtained from reference TRBV7-6 and TRBJ2-5, is as follows: GAGVSQSPRYKVTKRGQDVALRCDPISGHVSLYWYRQALGQGPEFLTYFNYEAQQDKSGLPNDRFSAERPEGSISTLTIQRTEQRDSAMYRCASSLNRQETQYFGPGTRLLVL.

CDR3 sequence: CAWKSFRTTNYNEQFF. Here the CDR3 DNA reads TGTGCCTGGAAGTCATTCAGGACTACTAACTACAATGAGCAGTTCTTC. The V gene is TRBV30, the J gene TRBJ2-1; D may be TRBD2 (6 bases). In germline, CDR1 is GTSNPN, CDR2 SVGIG (reference sequence). CDR3 length: 16 residues. V was clipped by 4 bases and J by 3 bases, with 19 bases between them.

The rearrangement uses TRBV7-6 and TRBJ2-5; D is uncertain. Germline CDR1 and CDR2: SGHVS and FNYEAQ. This CDR3 comprises 13 residues. Trimming shortened V by 1 base and J by 1 base, and 4 bases separated the two germline ends. This CDR3 reads CASSLVLQETQYF. CDR3 coding DNA: TGTGCCAGCAGCTTAGTACTCCAAGAGACCCAGTACTTC. Using reference TRBV7-6 and TRBJ2-5 for the parts outside the CDR3, the full variable domain is GAGVSQSPRYKVTKRGQDVALRCDPISGHVSLYWYRQALGQGPEFLTYFNYEAQQDKSGLPNDRFSAERPEGSISTLTIQRTEQRDSAMYRCASSLVLQETQYFGPGTRLLVL.

V gene TRBV5-1 combines with J gene TRBJ2-3; 7 bases match TRBD1. Trimming removed 2 bases from V and 1 base from J; junction bases left unmatched: 4. The CDR3 contains 15 residues. Germline V lookup: CDR1 SGHRS, CDR2 YFSETQ. CDR3 sequence (DNA): TGCGCCAGCAGCTTAGGGGACAGCCGCACAGATACGCAGTATTTT. Translating it yields CASSLGDSRTDTQYF.

V and J are TRBV3-1 (or the pseudogene TRBV3-2) and TRBJ1-6; no clear D gene. Germline assignment: CDR1 LGHDT and CDR2 YNNKEL (reference sequence). V lost 0 bases and J lost 2, with 8 bases in between. The CDR3 spans 16 residues. The CDR3 bases are TGTGCCAGCAGCCAAGATTCAGGAACCTATAATTCACCCCTCCACTTT. It translates to CASSQDSGTYNSPLHF.

In this sample, this clone turned up a few times. The V gene is TRBV30, the J gene TRBJ2-3; D is perhaps TRBD1 (6 bases). There are 12 residues in the CDR3. V dropped 2 bases and J dropped 5 bases, with 8 bases sitting between them. Germline V lookup: CDR1 GTSNPN, CDR2 SVGIG (reference sequence). The CDR3 bases are TGTGCCTGGAGTCCGACAGGAGATACGCAGTATTTT. It translates to CAWSPTGDTQYF. Using reference TRBV30 and TRBJ2-3 for the parts outside the CDR3, the full variable domain is SQTIHQWPATLVQPVGSPLSLECTVEGTSNPNLYWYRQAAGRGLQLLFYSVGIGQISSEVPQNLSASRPQDRQFILSSKKLLLSDSGFYLCAWSPTGDTQYFGPGTRLTVL.

This chain connects TRBV27 to TRBJ2-3; 7 nucleotides line up with TRBD2. The V segment lost 2 bases and the J segment 2 bases; nucleotides outside the gene matches: 10. Germline CDR1 MNHEY, CDR2 SMNVEV (reference sequence). CDR3 length: 17 residues. The CDR3 coding sequence is TGTGCCAGCAGTTTACTGGCGCCTAGCGGTTTCACAGATACGCAGTATTTT. It specifies CASSLLAPSGFTDTQYF.

V usage is TRBV5-4 and J usage is TRBJ1-1, with 7 bases aligning to TRBD1. J lost 11 bases, V lost 2 bases, and 12 bases had no gene match. The CDR3 loop spans 14 amino acids. Germline lookup yields CDR1 SGHNT and CDR2 YYREEE (reference sequence). CDR3 nucleotide sequence: TGTGCCAGCAGCTTACGCGAGGGGGACAGAGAGGCTTTCTTT. Encoded protein: CASSLREGDREAFF.

The CDR3 protein is CASSNRDVRYGYTF. CDR3 coding DNA: TGTGCCAGTAGTAACAGGGACGTCCGCTATGGCTACACCTTC. The chain carries TRBV19 and TRBJ1-2; D perhaps matches TRBD1 (6 bases). Trimming took 4 bases from V and 4 from J, leaving 13 bases between them. This CDR3 is built from 14 residues. Per germline, CDR1 LNHDA and CDR2 SQIVND (reference sequence).